Listed here are 9 T cell receptor beta chains from one sample, sequenced in a study of cytomegalovirus exposure and HLA in healthy donors. The PCR made use of 60 Vbeta and 13 Jbeta primers. Produced via immunoSEQ multiplex PCR; TCRdb's table is partial and in-frame only. Of 140,000 or so clones listed, less than 9.5% are singletons. The specimen sequenced was PBMCs. These receptors were collected from a male donor in good health and CMV-seronegative.

This clone was observed a handful of times. V and J are TRBV10-3 and TRBJ2-2; D is perhaps TRBD1 (5 bases). V gave up 6 bases and J gave up 2 bases, with 10 bases separating them. CDR1 is ENHRY and CDR2 is SYGVKD in the germline V gene. This CDR3 is 14 amino acids long. The CDR3: CAISLGHNTGELFF. CDR3 bases: TGTGCCATCAGCCTTGGACATAACACCGGGGAGCTGTTTTTT.

The V and J genes are TRBV13 and TRBJ1-1; D is unresolved. Germline CDR1 and CDR2: PRHDT and FYEKMQ (reference sequence). There are 13 residues in the CDR3. Trimming removed 0 bases at V and 5 bases at J, with 7 bases between. The CDR3 nucleotides are TGTGCCAGCAGCTTAGGGGGCTGGACTGAAGCTTTCTTT. This codes for CASSLGGWTEAFF.

This clone was detected only a few times. The rearrangement uses TRBV7-2 and TRBJ2-5; 9 nucleotides line up with TRBD1. The CDR3 loop spans 15 amino acids. Germline lookup yields CDR1 SGHTA and CDR2 FQGNSA. V trimming: 1 base; J trimming: 5 bases; junction bases outside the gene matches: 5. CDR3 residues: CASSLERDRVETQYF. The CDR3 DNA sequence: TGTGCCAGCAGCTTAGAAAGGGACAGGGTGGAGACCCAGTACTTC. Using reference TRBV7-2 and TRBJ2-5 for the parts outside the CDR3, the full variable domain is GAGVSQSPSNKVTEKGKDVELRCDPISGHTALYWYRQSLGQGLEFLIYFQGNSAPDKSGLPSDRFSAERTGGSVSTLTIQRTQQEDSAVYLCASSLERDRVETQYFGPGTRLLVL.

The sample holds a few counts of this clone. V usage is TRBV30 and J usage is TRBJ1-5; D possibly corresponds to TRBD1 (5 bases). Germline values: CDR1 GTSNPN, CDR2 SVGIG (reference sequence). There are 14 residues in the CDR3. V lost 2 bases, J lost 3 bases, and 11 bases lay in between. CDR3 region: CAWSRGGVNQPQHF. The CDR3 bases are TGTGCCTGGAGTAGGGGAGGCGTCAATCAGCCCCAGCATTTT.

This chain connects TRBV5-1 to TRBJ2-2; 11 nucleotides align to TRBD2. This CDR3 has 16 amino acids. V shed 4 bases, J shed 4 bases, and the junction held 6 bases outside the gene matches. Germline assignment: CDR1 SGHRS and CDR2 YFSETQ. The CDR3, as DNA: TGCGCCAGCAGCCCGCTAGCGGGAGGCTCCACCGGGGAGCTGTTTTTT. This translates into CASSPLAGGSTGELFF.

This clone was seen only a few times. The chain links TRBV27 to TRBJ2-2; D possibly corresponds to TRBD2 (6 bases). Trimming took off 0 bases at V and 0 bases at J, with 8 bases between the two ends. Germline CDR1 MNHEY, CDR2 SMNVEV (reference sequence). The CDR3 consists of 16 residues. Here the CDR3 DNA reads TGTGCCAGCAGTTTATCGCGGGGTGCGAACACCGGGGAGCTGTTTTTT. Amino acid sequence: CASSLSRGANTGELFF.

The chain is built from TRBV5-4 and TRBJ2-1; 8 positions match TRBD1. The CDR3 sequence is 15 residues long. The germline V gene has CDR1 SGHNT and CDR2 YYREEE (reference sequence). With V trimmed by 4 bases and J by 7 bases, 10 bases remained unmatched. The CDR3 nucleotides are TGTGCCAGCAGCCACGACGGACAGGGTAGGAATGAGCAGTTCTTC. It codes for CASSHDGQGRNEQFF. Using reference TRBV5-4 and TRBJ2-1 for the parts outside the CDR3, the full variable domain is ETGVTQSPTHLIKTRGQQVTLRCSSQSGHNTVSWYQQALGQGPQFIFQYYREEENGRGNFPPRFSGLQFPNYSSELNVNALELDDSALYLCASSHDGQGRNEQFFGPGTRLTVL.

The table lists this clone with a few counts. The gene calls are TRBV5-6 and TRBJ2-2; D might be TRBD1 (5 bases). The CDR3 sequence is 16 residues long. Germline-derived CDR1 and CDR2 are SGHDT and YYEEEE. Trimming pared 1 base from V and 6 bases from J, leaving 16 bases between. In nucleotides, the CDR3 is TGTGCCAGCAGCTTGATGTGGGGCGCAGAGCCCGGGGAGCTGTTTTTT. Its translation is CASSLMWGAEPGELFF. The full variable domain, its missing parts supplied by reference TRBV5-6 and TRBJ2-2, is DAGVTQSPTHLIKTRGQQVTLRCSPKSGHDTVSWYQQALGQGPQFIFQYYEEEERQRGNFPDRFSGHQFPNYSSELNVNALLLGDSALYLCASSLMWGAEPGELFFGEGSRLTVL.

This clone was counted a few times. This chain uses TRBV19 with TRBJ2-1, with a weak D call TRBD2 (6 bases). Germline V gene sequence: CDR1 LNHDA, CDR2 SQIVND (reference sequence). The CDR3 consists of 14 residues. With 6 bases removed from V and 3 bases from J, the gap between germline ends came to 12 bases. CDR3 protein: CASREMGGYNEQFF. CDR3 bases: TGTGCCAGTAGAGAAATGGGGGGCTACAATGAGCAGTTCTTC. Complete variable domain (other parts from reference TRBV19 and TRBJ2-1): DGGITQSPKYLFRKEGQNVTLSCEQNLNHDAMYWYRQDPGQGLRLIYYSQIVNDFQKGDIAEGYSVSREKKESFPLTVTSAQKNPTAFYLCASREMGGYNEQFFGPGTRLTVL.